The entry that follows covers one T cell receptor (delta chain) sequence. Based on its abundance in the sample, this clone is large (0.1 to 1%). The target of this receptor is not known. The sample holds no much larger clone one base away, and base qualities are not on file. Preparation of the library involved 5' RACE. The reads were generated on an Illumina MiSeq. With CATT, TCRdb called clones again from the public reads; duplicate DNA rows were later joined. The sample contains 200 to 250 delta-chain clones, roughly 17% of them found a single time. Clones ranked in the top ten supply approximately 60% of the sample. This specimen comes from a study of delta chain sequences of gamma delta T cells (dated by TCRdb to about 2017). The germline ends are 29 bases apart after V is trimmed by 3 bases and J by 0 bases. As encoded in the germline V gene (reference sequence), CDR1 is TVYSNPD while CDR2 is GDNSRS. The CDR3 runs 19 residues from the cysteine to the phenylalanine. Kept here is only the CDR3 DNA, which spans 57 bases and is read in frame from base 1.

Sequencing was done on a sample of either unsorted cells or a sorted T cell fraction (not recorded which). The chain joins TRDV3 to TRDJ1; the D call is possibly TRDD2 or TRDD3, each sharing 6 bases. The source of this sequence is a human donor in good health. The CDR3 has the sequence CALLPPIRIPGQYTDKLIF. At the DNA level, the sequence is TGTGCCTTACTTCCTCCCATACGGATACCAGGCCAGTACACCGATAAACTCATCTTT.